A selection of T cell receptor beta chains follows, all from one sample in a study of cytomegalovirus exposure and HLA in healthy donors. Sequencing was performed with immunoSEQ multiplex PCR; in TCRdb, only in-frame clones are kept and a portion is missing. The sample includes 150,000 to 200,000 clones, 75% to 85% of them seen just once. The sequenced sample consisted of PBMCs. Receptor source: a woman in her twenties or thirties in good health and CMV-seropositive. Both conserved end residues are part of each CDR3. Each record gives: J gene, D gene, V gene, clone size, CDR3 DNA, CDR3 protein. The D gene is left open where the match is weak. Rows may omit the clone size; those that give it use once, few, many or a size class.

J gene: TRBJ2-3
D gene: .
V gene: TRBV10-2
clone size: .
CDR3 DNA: TGCGCCAGTCTTCCCCCTCCCGGTGATTTTACAGATACGCAGTATTTT
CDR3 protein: CASLPPPGDFTDTQYF

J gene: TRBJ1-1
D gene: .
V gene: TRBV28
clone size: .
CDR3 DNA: TGTGCCAGCAGCGGACAGTACCCTGAAGCTTTCTTT
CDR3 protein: CASSGQYPEAFF

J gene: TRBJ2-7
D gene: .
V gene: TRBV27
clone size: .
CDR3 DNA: TGTGCCAGCAGTTTATACGGGACAAGCTCCTACGAGCAGTACTTC
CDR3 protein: CASSLYGTSSYEQYF

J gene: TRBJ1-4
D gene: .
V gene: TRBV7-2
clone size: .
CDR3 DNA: TGTGCCAGCAGCTTGTCCCTATTAACTGGGGGGCTGTTTTTT
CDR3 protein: CASSLSLLTGGLFF

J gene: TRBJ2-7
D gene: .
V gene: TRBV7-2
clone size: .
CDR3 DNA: TGTGCCAGCAGCCTACTTGGGGGGTATTTCTACGAGCAGTACTTC
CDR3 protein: CASSLLGGYFYEQYF

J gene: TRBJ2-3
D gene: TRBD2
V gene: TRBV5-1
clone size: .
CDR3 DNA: TGCGCCAGCCGGGGACTAGCGGGGGTTGTGGCAGATACGCAGTATTTT
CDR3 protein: CASRGLAGVVADTQYF

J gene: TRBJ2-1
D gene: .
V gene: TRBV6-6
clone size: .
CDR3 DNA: TGTGCCAGCCGGTACAATGAGCAGTTCTTC
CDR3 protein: CASRYNEQFF

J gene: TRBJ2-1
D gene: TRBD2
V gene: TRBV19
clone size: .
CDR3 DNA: TGTGCCAGTAGTCTTAGAAGCGGGGGGGCCTGGTCCTACAATGAGCAGTTCTTC
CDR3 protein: CASSLRSGGAWSYNEQFF

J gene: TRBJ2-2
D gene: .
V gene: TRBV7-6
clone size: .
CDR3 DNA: TGTGCCAGCAGCTTTGCAGCGAGGGACACCGGGGAGCTGTTTTTT
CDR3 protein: CASSFAARDTGELFF

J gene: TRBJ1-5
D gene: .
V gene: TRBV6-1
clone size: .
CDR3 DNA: TGTGCCAGCAGCGCAGGGTGGAGCAATCAGCCCCAGCATTTT
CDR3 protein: CASSAGWSNQPQHF

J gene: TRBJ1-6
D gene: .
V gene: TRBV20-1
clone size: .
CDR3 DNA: TGCAGTGCTAGAGTCTTATCACCCCTCCACTTT
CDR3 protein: CSARVLSPLHF

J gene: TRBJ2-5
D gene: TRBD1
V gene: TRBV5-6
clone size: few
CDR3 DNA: TGTGCCAGCAGCCTGACAGGGATGGAGACCCAGTACTTC
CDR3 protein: CASSLTGMETQYF

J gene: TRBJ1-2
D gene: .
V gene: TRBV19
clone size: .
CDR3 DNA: TGTGCCAGTAGCCCGACAAGCTATGGCTACACCTTC
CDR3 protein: CASSPTSYGYTF

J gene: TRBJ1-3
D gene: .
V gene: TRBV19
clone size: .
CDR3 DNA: TGTGCCGCCGGTCGGAGTGGAAACACCATATATTTT
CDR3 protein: CAAGRSGNTIYF

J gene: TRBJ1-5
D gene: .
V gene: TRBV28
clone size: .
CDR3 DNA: TGTGCCAGCAATTGGGGGGGATACCCCATCCATAGCAATCAGCCCCAGCATTTT
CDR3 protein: CASNWGGYPIHSNQPQHF

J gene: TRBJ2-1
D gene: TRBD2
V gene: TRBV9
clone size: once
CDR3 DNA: TGTGCCAGCAGCGTTTGGAGCGGGGGAGCACTCAATGAGCAGTTCTTC
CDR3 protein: CASSVWSGGALNEQFF

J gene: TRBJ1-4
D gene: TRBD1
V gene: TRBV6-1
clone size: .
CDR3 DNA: TGTGCCAGCAGGGACAGGGAGGGGACTAATGAAAAACTGTTTTTT
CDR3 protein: CASRDREGTNEKLFF

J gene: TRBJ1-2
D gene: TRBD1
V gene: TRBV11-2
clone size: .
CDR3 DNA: TGTGCCAGCAGCCCCGACAGGGGGCAAGGCTACACCTTC
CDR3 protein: CASSPDRGQGYTF

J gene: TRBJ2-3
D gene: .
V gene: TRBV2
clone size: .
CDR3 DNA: TGTGCCAGCAGTGAAGAGCTCGACACAGATACGCAGTATTTT
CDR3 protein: CASSEELDTDTQYF

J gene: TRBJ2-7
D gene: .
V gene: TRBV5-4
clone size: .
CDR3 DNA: TGTGCCAGCAGCTTGGCTGCGGGGAGTTGGGACTACGAGCAGTACTTC
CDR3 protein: CASSLAAGSWDYEQYF

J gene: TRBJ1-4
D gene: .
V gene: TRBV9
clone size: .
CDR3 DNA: TGTGCCAGCAGCGAACGCGGGGGGCTTAATGAAAAACTGTTTTTT
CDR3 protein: CASSERGGLNEKLFF

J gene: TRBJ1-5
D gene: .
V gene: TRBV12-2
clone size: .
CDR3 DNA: TGTGCAAGTCGCTTAGTTCCGCGGCCCCAGCATTTT
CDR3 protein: CASRLVPRPQHF

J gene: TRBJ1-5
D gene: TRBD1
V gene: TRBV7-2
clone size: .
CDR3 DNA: TGTGCCAGCAGCTTAGGTACAGGGGGAGGTCAGCCCCAGCATTTT
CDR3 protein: CASSLGTGGGQPQHF

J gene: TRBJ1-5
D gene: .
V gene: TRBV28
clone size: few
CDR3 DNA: TGTGCCAGCAGTTTTTTCCCTCAGGGGAGGGACGGTCAGCCCCAGCATTTT
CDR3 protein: CASSFFPQGRDGQPQHF

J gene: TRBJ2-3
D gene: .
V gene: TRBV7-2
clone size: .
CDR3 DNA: TGTGCCAGCAGCTGGATGGGACTCCCCGGAGGGACGCAGTATTTT
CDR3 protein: CASSWMGLPGGTQYF

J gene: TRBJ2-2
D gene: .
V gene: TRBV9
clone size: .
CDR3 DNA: TGTGCCAGCAGCCCCGGGACAACTAACACCGGGGAGCTGTTTTTT
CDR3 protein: CASSPGTTNTGELFF

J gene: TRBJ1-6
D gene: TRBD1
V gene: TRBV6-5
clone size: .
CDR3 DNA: TGTGCCAGCAGCGACAGGCCCAGGGGGTCCCTCCACTTT
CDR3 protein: CASSDRPRGSLHF

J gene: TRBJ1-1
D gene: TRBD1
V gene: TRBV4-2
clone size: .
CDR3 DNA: TGTGCCAGCAGCCGAGAGACAGGGATGAACACTGAAGCTTTCTTT
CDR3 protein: CASSRETGMNTEAFF

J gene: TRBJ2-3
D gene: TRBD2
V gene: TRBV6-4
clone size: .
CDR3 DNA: TGTGCCAGCAGTGTTAGCGGGGGGCGCACAGATACGCAGTATTTT
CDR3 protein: CASSVSGGRTDTQYF

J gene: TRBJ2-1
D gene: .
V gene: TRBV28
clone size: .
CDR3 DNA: TGTGCCAGCAGTTTAGGAGGGGTGAATGAGCAGTTCTTC
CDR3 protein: CASSLGGVNEQFF

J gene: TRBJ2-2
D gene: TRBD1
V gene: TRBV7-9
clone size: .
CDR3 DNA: TGTGCCAGCAACCCGGACAGGGAGAGGACCGGGGAGCTGTTTTTT
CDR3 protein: CASNPDRERTGELFF

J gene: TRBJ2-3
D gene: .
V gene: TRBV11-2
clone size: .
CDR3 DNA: TGTGCCAGCAGCTTCCCGAGGGCTGATACGCAGTATTTT
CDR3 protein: CASSFPRADTQYF

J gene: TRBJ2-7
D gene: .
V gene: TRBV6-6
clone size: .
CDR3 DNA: TGTGCCAGCGAAGGTGTCAGGGGCTCCTACGAGCAGTACTTC
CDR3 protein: CASEGVRGSYEQYF

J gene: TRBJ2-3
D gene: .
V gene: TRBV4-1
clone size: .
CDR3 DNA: TGCGCCAGCAGCCTTGGGGGGGCGCCCGGAGATACGCAGTATTTT
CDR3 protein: CASSLGGAPGDTQYF

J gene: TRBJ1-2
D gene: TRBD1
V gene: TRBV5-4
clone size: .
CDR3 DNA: TGTGCCAGCAGCTTGGACAGGGGGACACACTCCTATGGCTACACCTTC
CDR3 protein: CASSLDRGTHSYGYTF

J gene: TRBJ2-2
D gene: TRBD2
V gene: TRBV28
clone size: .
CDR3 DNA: TGTGCCAGCACAACTAGCGGGGGTTCTACCGGGGAGCTGTTTTTT
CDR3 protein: CASTTSGGSTGELFF

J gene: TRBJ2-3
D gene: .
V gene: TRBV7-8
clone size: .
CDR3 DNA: TGTGCCAGCAGCTTGGGAGGGGGAGGCACAGATACGCAGTATTTT
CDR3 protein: CASSLGGGGTDTQYF

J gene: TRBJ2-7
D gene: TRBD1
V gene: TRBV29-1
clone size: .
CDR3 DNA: TGCAGCGTTGGACAGGGAAGCTCCTACGAGCAGTACTTC
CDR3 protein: CSVGQGSSYEQYF

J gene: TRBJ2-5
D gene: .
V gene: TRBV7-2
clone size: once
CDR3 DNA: TGTGCCAGCAGCTTTGGACTAACCTTATTGGAGACCCAGTACTTC
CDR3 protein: CASSFGLTLLETQYF

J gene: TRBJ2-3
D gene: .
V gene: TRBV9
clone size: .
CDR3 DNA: TGTGCCAGCAGCGTAGGGGCCCCAGGGCAAGATACGCAGTATTTT
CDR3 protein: CASSVGAPGQDTQYF

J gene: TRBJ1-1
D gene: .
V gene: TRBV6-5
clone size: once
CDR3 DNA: TGTGCCAGCACTAGGGACCCGGGGGGCACTGAAGCTTTCTTT
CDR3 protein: CASTRDPGGTEAFF

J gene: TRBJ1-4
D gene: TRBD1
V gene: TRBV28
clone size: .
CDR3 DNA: TGTGCCAGCAGTCCCAGGGACAGTTGGGGTAATGAAAAACTGTTTTTT
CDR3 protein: CASSPRDSWGNEKLFF

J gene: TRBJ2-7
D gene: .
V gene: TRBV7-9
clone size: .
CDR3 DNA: TGTGCCAGCAGCTCGACCGGGACCTACGAGCAGTACTTC
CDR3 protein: CASSSTGTYEQYF

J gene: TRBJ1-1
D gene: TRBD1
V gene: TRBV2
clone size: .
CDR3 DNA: TGTGCCAGCAGTTACAGGGGGCCTAGGACTGAAGCTTTCTTT
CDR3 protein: CASSYRGPRTEAFF

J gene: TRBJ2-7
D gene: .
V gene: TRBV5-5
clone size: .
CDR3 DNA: TGTGCCAGCAGCCCATCCTACGAGCAGTACTTC
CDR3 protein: CASSPSYEQYF

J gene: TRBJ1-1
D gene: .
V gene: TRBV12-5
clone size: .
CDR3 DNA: TGTGCTAGTGGGGGCGGGAGCACTGAAGCTTTCTTT
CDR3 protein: CASGGGSTEAFF

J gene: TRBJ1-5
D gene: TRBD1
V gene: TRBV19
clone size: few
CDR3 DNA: TGTGCCAGTAGTATAGACGGGACAGGGGGGGGAACCCAGCATTTT
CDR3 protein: CASSIDGTGGGTQHF

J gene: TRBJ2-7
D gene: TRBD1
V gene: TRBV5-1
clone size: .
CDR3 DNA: TGCGCCAGCAGCCGGCGTCCGGGACAGGGTTACGAGCAGTACTTC
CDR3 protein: CASSRRPGQGYEQYF

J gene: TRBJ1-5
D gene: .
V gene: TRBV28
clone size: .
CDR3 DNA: TGTGCCAGCAGTTTTATTGGGAAGGGAGGTCAGCCCCAGCATTTT
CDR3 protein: CASSFIGKGGQPQHF

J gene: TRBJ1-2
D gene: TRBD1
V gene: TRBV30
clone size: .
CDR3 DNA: TGTGCCTGGAGCGGTCCCGGGGCAGGGGGTCTACGGGGCTACACCTTC
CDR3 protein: CAWSGPGAGGLRGYTF

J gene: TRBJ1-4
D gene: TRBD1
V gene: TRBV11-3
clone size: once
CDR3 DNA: TGTGCCAGCAGCTTCGGACAGGGACTTAATGAAAAACTGTTTTTT
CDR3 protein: CASSFGQGLNEKLFF

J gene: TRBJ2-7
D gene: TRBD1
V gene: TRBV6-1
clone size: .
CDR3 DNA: TGTGCCTCCAAAAGAGGACAGGGAGAGACCTACGAGCAGTACTTC
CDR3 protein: CASKRGQGETYEQYF

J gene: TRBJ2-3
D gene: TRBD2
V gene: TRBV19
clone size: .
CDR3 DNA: TGTGCCAGGAGAACTAGCGGGGGGAGCACAGATACGCAGTATTTT
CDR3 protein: CARRTSGGSTDTQYF